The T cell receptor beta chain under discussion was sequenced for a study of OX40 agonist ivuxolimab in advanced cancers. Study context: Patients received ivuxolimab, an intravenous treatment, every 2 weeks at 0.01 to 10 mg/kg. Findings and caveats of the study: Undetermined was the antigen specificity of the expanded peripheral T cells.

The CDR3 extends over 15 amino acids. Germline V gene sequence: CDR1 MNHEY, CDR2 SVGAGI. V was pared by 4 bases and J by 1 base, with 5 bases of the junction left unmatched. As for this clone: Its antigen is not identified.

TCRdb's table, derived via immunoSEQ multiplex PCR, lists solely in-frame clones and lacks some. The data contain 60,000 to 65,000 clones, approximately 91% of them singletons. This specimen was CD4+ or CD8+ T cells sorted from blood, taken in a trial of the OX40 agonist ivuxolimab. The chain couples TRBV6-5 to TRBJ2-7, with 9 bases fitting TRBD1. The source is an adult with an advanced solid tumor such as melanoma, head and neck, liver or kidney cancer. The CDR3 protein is CASSFSGTGSYEQYF. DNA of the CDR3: TGTGCCAGCAGTTTCTCCGGGACAGGGTCCTACGAGCAGTACTTC.